The rows below give T cell receptor beta chains drawn from one sample of a study of read filtering for tumor transcriptome and immune sequencing. Using its own MiXCR run on the reads, TCRdb lists one record per CDR3 protein. The sample lists over 7,500 distinct CDR3 sequences; roughly 15% were seen once. The material sequenced was a population of CD138-negative cells sorted from bone marrow. These receptors were collected from a donor over 35 with multiple myeloma. Each CDR3 is given with its conserved first and last residue. A D gene is named only where the DNA matches it firmly. Not all rows give a size; the values are once, few, many and, for expanded clones, a class.

J | size | D | V | CDR3 | DNA
TRBJ1-2 | many | NA | TRBV5-1 | CASSPSTGRGYGYTF | TGCGCCAGCAGTCCCTCGACAGGCCGAGGCTATGGCTACACCTTC
TRBJ2-1 | large | NA | TRBV12-3/TRBV12-4 | CASSWASFSYNEQFF | TGTGCCAGCAGTTGGGCTAGTTTCTCCTACAATGAGCAGTTCTTC
TRBJ2-1 | many | TRBD2 | TRBV19 | CASSAETSGRGYEQFF | TGTGCCAGTAGTGCTGAAACTAGCGGTAGGGGGTATGAGCAGTTCTTC
TRBJ2-4 | many | TRBD2 | TRBV20-1 | CSASLAGKNIQYF | TGCAGTGCTTCGCTAGCGGGGAAAAACATTCAGTACTTC
TRBJ2-1 | many | TRBD2 | TRBV3-1 | CASSQETSGFCNEQFF | TGTGCCAGCAGCCAAGAGACTAGCGGTTTCTGCAATGAGCAGTTCTTC
TRBJ2-7 | many | NA | TRBV5-1 | CASSRGTRDNEQYF | TGCGCCAGCAGCCGGGGGACGCGGGACAACGAGCAGTACTTC
TRBJ2-7 | many | NA | TRBV7-6 | CASSSGTLGYEQYF | TGTGCCAGCAGCTCGGGGACCCTGGGCTACGAGCAGTACTTC
TRBJ1-1 | many | NA | TRBV7-9 | CASSQGRYTEAFF | TGTGCCAGCAGTCAAGGGCGGTACACTGAAGCTTTCTTT
TRBJ2-1 | many | TRBD2 | TRBV6-6 | CASRKDSGGAGEQFF | TGTGCCAGCAGGAAAGACAGCGGGGGGGCCGGTGAGCAGTTCTTC
TRBJ2-1 | medium-sized | TRBD2 | TRBV5-8 | CASSLAPSGNRNEQFF | TGTGCCAGCAGCTTGGCCCCTAGCGGGAACCGCAATGAGCAGTTCTTC
TRBJ1-1 | medium-sized | NA | TRBV28 | CASSLFGAVSATEAFF | TGTGCCAGCAGTTTATTTGGGGCTGTATCCGCCACTGAAGCTTTCTTT
TRBJ2-7 | many | TRBD1 | TRBV5-4 | CASSLAGQGIHEQYF | TGTGCCAGCAGCTTGGCCGGACAGGGTATCCACGAGCAGTACTTC
TRBJ2-7 | many | NA | TRBV20-1 | CSAIAGDRLTYEQYF | TGCAGTGCTATCGCGGGAGACAGGCTGACCTACGAGCAGTACTTC
TRBJ2-3 | many | TRBD2 | TRBV7-9 | CASSTLGTSGFTDTQYF | TGTGCCAGCAGCACCCTTGGGACTAGCGGGTTCACAGATACGCAGTATTTT
TRBJ2-1 | NA | NA | TRBV7-9 | CASSLALGTHGQFF | TGTGCCAGCAGCTTAGCGCTCGGAACCCATGGGCAGTTCTTC
TRBJ2-1 | medium-sized | TRBD2 | TRBV29-1 | CSVGTSGRNEQFF | TGCAGCGTCGGGACTAGCGGGAGAAATGAGCAGTTCTTC
TRBJ1-1 | NA | NA | TRBV20-1 | CGAGETAGFEAFF | TGCGGTGCTGGGGAAACAGCTGGCTTTGAAGCTTTCTTT
TRBJ2-1 | medium-sized | TRBD2 | TRBV28 | CASIALAGREQFF | TGTGCCAGCATTGCCCTAGCGGGGCGTGAGCAGTTCTTC
TRBJ1-2 | many | NA | TRBV6-2/TRBV6-3 | CASSSGLQYGYTF | TGTGCCAGCAGTTCGGGACTGCAGTATGGCTACACCTTC
TRBJ2-1 | medium-sized | NA | TRBV11-1 | CASSPGGRVFTYNEQFF | TGTGCCAGCAGCCCCGGGGGGCGGGTTTTCACCTACAATGAGCAGTTCTTC
TRBJ2-1 | NA | TRBD2 | TRBV7-9 | CASSPSGARPSYNERFF | TGTGCCAGCAGTCCTAGCGGGGCCCGTCCCTCCTACAATGAGCGGTTCTTC
TRBJ2-1 | medium-sized | NA | TRBV6-4 | CASTTCTGLLNEQFF | TGTGCCAGCACAACCTGTACGGGACTCCTCAATGAGCAGTTCTTC
TRBJ1-1 | NA | TRBD1 | TRBV10-3 | CAISGDSMNTEAFF | TGTGCCATCAGTGGGGACAGCATGAACACTGAAGCTTTCTTT
TRBJ2-7 | many | TRBD2 | TRBV7-2 | CATSIAGGSYEQYF | TGTGCCACCTCGATAGCGGGGGGCTCCTACGAGCAGTACTTC
TRBJ2-5 | many | NA | TRBV5-1 | CASSLLGPQETQYF | TGCGCCAGCTCCCTTTTGGGGCCCCAGGAGACCCAGTACTTC
TRBJ2-3 | many | NA | TRBV29-1 | CSVVVPGGLTDTQYF | TGCAGCGTCGTAGTACCGGGGGGCCTCACAGATACGCAGTATTTT
TRBJ2-1 | medium-sized | NA | TRBV5-8 | CASSLGTAVNNEQFF | TGTGCCAGCAGCTTGGGAACCGCCGTAAACAATGAGCAGTTCTTC